The present entry profiles one T cell receptor (beta chain) with its context. The data derive from a study of T cells expressing NK-cell markers. The CDR3 is made up of 16 amino acids. The germline V gene encodes CDR1 KGHSH and CDR2 LQKENI. From the 5' RACE reads, TCRdb lists one entry per CDR3 protein and no DNA. The sample holds about 260,000 distinct CDR3 sequences. The rearrangement joins TRBV18 to TRBJ1-4. This TCR came from a woman between 18 and 70 years old in good health. The sequencing input was blood T cells: a sorted CD56 or NKG2C T cell subset, CD4+ or CD8+ T cells, or bulk PBMC T cells (not recorded which). The CDR3 sequence is CASSPTRTAQNEKLFF. The whole variable domain, filled in from reference TRBV18 and TRBJ1-4, reads NAGVMQNPRHLVRRRGQEARLRCSPMKGHSHVYWYRQLPEEGLKFMVYLQKENIIDESGMPKERFSAEFPKEGPSILRIQQVVRGDSAAYFCASSPTRTAQNEKLFFGSGTQLSVL.